Sequencing of this TCR beta chain was carried out in a study of T cell changes during pregnancy in multiple sclerosis. Data came from immunoSEQ multiplex PCR; TCRdb stores just in-frame clones and leaves some out. The sample has 36,000 or so clones; approximately 90% are singletons. CDR1 is MNHNS, CDR2 SASEGT, per germline. The CDR3 covers 15 residues. With 6 bases clipped from V and 4 bases from J, the junction kept 10 bases outside the gene matches. The rearrangement joins TRBV6-1 to TRBJ1-1, with 8 bases that match TRBD1. This TCR was recovered from a female donor with multiple sclerosis, enrolled in a pregnancy study. Sequenced here: CD8+ T cells from peripheral blood mononuclear cells, sampled in the third trimester of pregnancy. CDR3 coding DNA: TGTGCCAGCAGCTCAGGACAGGGCGGGGGCACTGAAGCTTTCTTT. The encoded protein is CASSSGQGGGTEAFF.